This T cell receptor (beta chain) was identified in a study of circulating CD8 cells and anti-PD-1 response in melanoma. The CDR3 length is 14 residues. The germline CDR1 and CDR2 sequences are SEHNR and FQNEAQ (reference sequence). A word on this clonotype: Antigen unknown. The CDR3 ends on some other residue instead of the conserved phenylalanine or tryptophan, so this is likely a read error.

Study results and limitations: PD-1 and DPOS subsets showed similar, higher clonality than DNEG. Published repertoire comparisons used only baseline and M1 samples from a small cohort with few responders. Previously treated and treatment-naive patients were pooled together.

From live CD3+CD8+TCRalphabeta+ cells, four PD-1 and/or TIGIT subsets were sorted. Each library started from approximately 14 ng of total RNA using the QIAseq Immune Repertoire TCR panel. TCRdb itself ran the reads through MiXCR, one entry per CDR3 protein. This table holds hundreds of distinct CDR3 sequences, over 8.5% found once. The starting material was CD8+ T cells from PBMCs, obtained at baseline or after one month of anti-PD-1 therapy (not recorded which). The clonotype comes from a human donor with melanoma. The V call is TRBV7-9, the J call TRBJ2-3; 10 bases map to TRBD2. The CDR3 sequence: CACSGGASTDTQYS. CDR3 DNA sequence: TGTGCCTGCAGCGGGGGGGCTAGCACAGATACGCAGTATTCT.